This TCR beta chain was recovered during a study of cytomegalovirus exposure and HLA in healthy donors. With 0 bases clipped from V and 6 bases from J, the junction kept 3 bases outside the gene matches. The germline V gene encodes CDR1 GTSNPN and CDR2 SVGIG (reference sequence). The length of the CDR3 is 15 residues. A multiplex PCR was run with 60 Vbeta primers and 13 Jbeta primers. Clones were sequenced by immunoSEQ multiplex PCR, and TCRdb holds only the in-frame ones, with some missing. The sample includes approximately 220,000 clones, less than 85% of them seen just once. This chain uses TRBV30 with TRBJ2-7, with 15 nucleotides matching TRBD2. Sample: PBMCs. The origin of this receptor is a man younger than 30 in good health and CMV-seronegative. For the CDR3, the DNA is TGTGCCTGGAGTGTTTTGGGACTAGCGGGAGGCGAGCAGTACTTC. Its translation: CAWSVLGLAGGEQYF.